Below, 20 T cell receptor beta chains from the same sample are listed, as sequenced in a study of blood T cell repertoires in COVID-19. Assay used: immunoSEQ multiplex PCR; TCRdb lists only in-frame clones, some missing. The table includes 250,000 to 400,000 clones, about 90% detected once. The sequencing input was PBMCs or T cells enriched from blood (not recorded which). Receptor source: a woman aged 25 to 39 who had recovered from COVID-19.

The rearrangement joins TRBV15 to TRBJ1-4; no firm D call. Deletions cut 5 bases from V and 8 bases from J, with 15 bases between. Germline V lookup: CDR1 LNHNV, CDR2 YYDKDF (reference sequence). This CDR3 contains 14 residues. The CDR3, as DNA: TGTGCCACCAGCCTGGCGAGGGCGAGCGAAAAACTGTTTTTT. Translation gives CATSLARASEKLFF.

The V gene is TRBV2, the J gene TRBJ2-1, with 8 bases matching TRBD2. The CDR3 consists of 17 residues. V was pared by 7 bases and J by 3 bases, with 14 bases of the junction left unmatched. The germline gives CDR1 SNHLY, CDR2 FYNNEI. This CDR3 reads CASTGLAKTRIYNEQFF. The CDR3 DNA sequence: TGTGCCAGCACCGGACTAGCTAAAACACGGATCTACAATGAGCAGTTCTTC.

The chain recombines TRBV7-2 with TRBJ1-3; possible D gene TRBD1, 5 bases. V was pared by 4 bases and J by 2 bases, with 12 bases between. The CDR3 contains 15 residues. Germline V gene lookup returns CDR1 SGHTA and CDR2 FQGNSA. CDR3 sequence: CASSWDLSTGNTIYF. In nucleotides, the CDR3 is TGTGCCAGCAGCTGGGACTTGAGTACTGGAAACACCATATATTTT. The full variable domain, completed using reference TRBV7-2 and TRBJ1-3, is GAGVSQSPSNKVTEKGKDVELRCDPISGHTALYWYRQSLGQGLEFLIYFQGNSAPDKSGLPSDRFSAERTGGSVSTLTIQRTQQEDSAVYLCASSWDLSTGNTIYFGEGSWLTVV.

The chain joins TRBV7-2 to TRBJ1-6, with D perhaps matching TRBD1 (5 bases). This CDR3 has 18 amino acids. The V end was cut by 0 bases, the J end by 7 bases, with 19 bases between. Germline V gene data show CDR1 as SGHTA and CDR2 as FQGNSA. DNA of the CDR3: TGTGCCAGCAGCTTAGCACTTGTAGGGGCTGCGAGGAATTCACCCCTCCACTTT. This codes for CASSLALVGAARNSPLHF.

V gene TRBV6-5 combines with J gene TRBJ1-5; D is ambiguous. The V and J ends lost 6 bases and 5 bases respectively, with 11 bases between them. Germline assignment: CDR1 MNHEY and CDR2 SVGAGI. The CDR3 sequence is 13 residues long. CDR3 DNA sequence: TGTGCCAGCAGCCGTGCCGAGCATCAGCCCCAGCATTTT. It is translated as CASSRAEHQPQHF.

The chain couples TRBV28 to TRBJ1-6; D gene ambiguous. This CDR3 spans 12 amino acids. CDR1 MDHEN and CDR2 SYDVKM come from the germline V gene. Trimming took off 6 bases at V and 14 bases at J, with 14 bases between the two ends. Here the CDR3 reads CASSPARLSLHF. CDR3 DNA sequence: TGTGCCAGCAGCCCCGCCAGGTTGTCCCTCCACTTT. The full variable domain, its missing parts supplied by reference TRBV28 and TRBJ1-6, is DVKVTQSSRYLVKRTGEKVFLECVQDMDHENMFWYRQDPGLGLRLIYFSYDVKMKEKGDIPEGYSVSREKKERFSLILESASTNQTSMYLCASSPARLSLHFGNGTRLTVT.

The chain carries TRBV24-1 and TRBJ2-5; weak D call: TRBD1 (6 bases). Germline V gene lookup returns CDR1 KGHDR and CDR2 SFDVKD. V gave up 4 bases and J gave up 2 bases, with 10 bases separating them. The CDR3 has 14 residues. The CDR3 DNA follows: TGTGCCACCAGTGAGTCCGGACAGCAAGAGACCCAGTACTTC. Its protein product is CATSESGQQETQYF.

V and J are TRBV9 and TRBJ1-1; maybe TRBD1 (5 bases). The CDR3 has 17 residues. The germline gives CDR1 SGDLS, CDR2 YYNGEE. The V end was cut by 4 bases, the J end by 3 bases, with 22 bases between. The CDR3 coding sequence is TGTGCCAGCAGCCCCTGGCTCGGGGGGGTCGGGGACACTGAAGCTTTCTTT. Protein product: CASSPWLGGVGDTEAFF.

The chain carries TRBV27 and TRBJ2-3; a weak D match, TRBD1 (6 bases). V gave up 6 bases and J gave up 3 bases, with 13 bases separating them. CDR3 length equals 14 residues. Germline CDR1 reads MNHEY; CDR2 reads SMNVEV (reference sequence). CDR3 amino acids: CASSLDRSTDTQYF. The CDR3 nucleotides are TGTGCCAGCAGCCTTGACAGGAGTACAGATACGCAGTATTTT.

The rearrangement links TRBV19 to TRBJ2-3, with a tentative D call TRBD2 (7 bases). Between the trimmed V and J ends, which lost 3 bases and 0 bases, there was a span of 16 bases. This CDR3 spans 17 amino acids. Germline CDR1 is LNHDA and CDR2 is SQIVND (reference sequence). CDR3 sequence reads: CASSISSPGGSTDTQYF. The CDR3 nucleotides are TGTGCCAGTAGTATCTCTAGTCCGGGGGGCAGCACAGATACGCAGTATTTT.

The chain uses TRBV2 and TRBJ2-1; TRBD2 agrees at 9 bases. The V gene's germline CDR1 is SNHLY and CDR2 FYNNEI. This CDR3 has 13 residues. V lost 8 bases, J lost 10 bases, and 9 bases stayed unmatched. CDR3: CASLSGGPREQFF. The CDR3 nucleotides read TGTGCCAGCTTAAGCGGGGGGCCGAGGGAGCAGTTCTTC.

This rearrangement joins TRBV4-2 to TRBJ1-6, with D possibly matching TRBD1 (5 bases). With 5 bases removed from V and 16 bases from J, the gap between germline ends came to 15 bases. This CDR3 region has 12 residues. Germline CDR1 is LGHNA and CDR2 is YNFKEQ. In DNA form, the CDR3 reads TGTGCCAGCAGCTCACATCAGGGTGCACTCCACTTT. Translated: CASSSHQGALHF.

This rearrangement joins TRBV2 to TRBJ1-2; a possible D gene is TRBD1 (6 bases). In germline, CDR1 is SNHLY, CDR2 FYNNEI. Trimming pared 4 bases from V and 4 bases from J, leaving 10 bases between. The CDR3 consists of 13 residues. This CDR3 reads CASSGGRIYGYTF. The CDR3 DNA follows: TGTGCCAGCAGTGGGGGGCGTATCTATGGCTACACCTTC.

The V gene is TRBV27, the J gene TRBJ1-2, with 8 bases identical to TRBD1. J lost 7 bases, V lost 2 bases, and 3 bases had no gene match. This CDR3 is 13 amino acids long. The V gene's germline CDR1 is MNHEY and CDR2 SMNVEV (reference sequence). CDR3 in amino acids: CASSLNRGGGYTF. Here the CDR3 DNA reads TGTGCCAGCAGTTTAAACAGGGGGGGTGGCTACACCTTC.

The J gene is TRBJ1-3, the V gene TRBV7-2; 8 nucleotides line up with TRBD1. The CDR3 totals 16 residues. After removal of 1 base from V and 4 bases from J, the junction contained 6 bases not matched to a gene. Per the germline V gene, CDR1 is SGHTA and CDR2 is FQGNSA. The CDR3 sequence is CASSLGGDRRGNTIYF. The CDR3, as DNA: TGTGCCAGCAGCTTAGGGGGGGACAGGCGGGGAAACACCATATATTTT. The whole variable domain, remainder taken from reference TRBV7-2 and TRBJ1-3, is GAGVSQSPSNKVTEKGKDVELRCDPISGHTALYWYRQSLGQGLEFLIYFQGNSAPDKSGLPSDRFSAERTGGSVSTLTIQRTQQEDSAVYLCASSLGGDRRGNTIYFGEGSWLTVV.

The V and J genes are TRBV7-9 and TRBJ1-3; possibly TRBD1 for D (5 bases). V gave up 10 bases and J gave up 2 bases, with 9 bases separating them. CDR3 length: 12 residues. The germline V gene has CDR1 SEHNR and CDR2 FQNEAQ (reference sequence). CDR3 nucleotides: TGTGCCACCGGGGGGACTGGAAACACCATATATTTT. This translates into CATGGTGNTIYF.

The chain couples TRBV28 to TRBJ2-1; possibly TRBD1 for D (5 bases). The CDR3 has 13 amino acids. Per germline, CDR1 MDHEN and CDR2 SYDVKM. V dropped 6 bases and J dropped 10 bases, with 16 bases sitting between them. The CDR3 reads CASRWAGLGEQFF. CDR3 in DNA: TGTGCCAGCAGGTGGGCAGGGTTGGGAGAGCAGTTCTTC. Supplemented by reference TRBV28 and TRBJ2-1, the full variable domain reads DVKVTQSSRYLVKRTGEKVFLECVQDMDHENMFWYRQDPGLGLRLIYFSYDVKMKEKGDIPEGYSVSREKKERFSLILESASTNQTSMYLCASRWAGLGEQFFGPGTRLTVL.

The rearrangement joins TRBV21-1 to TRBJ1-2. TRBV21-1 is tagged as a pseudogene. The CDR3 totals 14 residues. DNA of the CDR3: TGTGCCAGCCCCGGGGGAAAGGTTTTTAAAGGCTACACCTTC. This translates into CASPGGKVFKGYTF.

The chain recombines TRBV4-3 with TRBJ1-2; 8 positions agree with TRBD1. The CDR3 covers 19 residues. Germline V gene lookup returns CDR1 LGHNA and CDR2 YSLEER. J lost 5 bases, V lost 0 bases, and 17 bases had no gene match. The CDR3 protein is CASSQETWTGTSSWYGYTF. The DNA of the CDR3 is TGCGCCAGCAGCCAAGAAACATGGACAGGGACGAGTAGTTGGTATGGCTACACCTTC.

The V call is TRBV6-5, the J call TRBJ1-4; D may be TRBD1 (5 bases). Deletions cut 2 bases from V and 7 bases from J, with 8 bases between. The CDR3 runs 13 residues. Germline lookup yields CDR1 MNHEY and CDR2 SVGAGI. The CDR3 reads CASSYDGGEKLFF. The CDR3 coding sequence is TGTGCCAGCAGTTACGACGGGGGTGAAAAACTGTTTTTT.